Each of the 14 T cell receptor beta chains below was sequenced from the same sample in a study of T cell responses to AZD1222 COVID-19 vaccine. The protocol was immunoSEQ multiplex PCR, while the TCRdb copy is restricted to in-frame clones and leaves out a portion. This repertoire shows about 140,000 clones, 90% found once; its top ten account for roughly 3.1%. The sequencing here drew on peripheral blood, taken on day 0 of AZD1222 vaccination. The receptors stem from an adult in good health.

The CDR3 bases are TGTGCCAGTAGTACGACGGGATCCACCTACAATGAGCAGTTCTTC. Its protein is CASSTTGSTYNEQFF. The V call is TRBV19, the J call TRBJ2-1, with D perhaps TRBD2 (5 bases). The CDR3 consists of 15 residues. Trimming left V 4 bases short and J 2 bases short, with 12 bases between. From germline, CDR1 is LNHDA and CDR2 SQIVND (reference sequence). Full variable domain (rest looked up from reference TRBV19 and TRBJ2-1): DGGITQSPKYLFRKEGQNVTLSCEQNLNHDAMYWYRQDPGQGLRLIYYSQIVNDFQKGDIAEGYSVSREKKESFPLTVTSAQKNPTAFYLCASSTTGSTYNEQFFGPGTRLTVL.

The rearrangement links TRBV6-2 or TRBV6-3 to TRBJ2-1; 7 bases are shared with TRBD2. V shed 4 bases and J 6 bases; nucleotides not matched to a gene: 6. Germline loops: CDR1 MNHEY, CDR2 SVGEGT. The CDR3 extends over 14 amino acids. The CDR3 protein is CASSWAGERNEQFF. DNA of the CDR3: TGTGCCAGCAGTTGGGCGGGAGAGCGCAATGAGCAGTTCTTC.

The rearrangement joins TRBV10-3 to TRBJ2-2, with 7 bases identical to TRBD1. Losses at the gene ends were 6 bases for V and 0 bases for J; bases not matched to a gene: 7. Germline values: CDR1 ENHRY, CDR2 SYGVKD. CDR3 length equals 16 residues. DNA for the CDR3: TGTGCCATCAGACGCGGACAGGCCGCGAACACCGGGGAGCTGTTTTTT. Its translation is CAIRRGQAANTGELFF.

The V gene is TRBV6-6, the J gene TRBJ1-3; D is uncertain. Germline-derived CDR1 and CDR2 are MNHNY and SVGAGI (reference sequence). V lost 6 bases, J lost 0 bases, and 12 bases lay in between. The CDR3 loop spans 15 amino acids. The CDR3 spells CASRRGQDSGNTIYF. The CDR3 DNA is TGTGCCAGCAGAAGAGGGCAGGACTCTGGAAACACCATATATTTT.

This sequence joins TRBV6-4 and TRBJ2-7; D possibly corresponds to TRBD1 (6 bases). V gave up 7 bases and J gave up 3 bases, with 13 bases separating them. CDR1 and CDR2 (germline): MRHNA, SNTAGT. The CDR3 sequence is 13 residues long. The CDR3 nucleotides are TGTGCCAGCATCCTACAGGGATACTACGAGCAGTACTTC. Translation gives CASILQGYYEQYF.

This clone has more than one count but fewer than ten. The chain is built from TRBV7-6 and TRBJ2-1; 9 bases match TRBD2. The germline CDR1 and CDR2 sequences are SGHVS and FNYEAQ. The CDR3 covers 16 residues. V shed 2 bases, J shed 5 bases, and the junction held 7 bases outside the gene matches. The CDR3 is CASSLSLSGGNNEQFF. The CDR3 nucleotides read TGTGCCAGCAGCTTATCCCTCAGCGGGGGGAACAATGAGCAGTTCTTC.

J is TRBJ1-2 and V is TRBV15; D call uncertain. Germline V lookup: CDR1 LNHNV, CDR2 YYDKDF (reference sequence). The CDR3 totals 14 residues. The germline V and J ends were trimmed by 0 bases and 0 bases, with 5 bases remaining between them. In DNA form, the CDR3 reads TGTGCCACCAGCAGAGATTCGACTAACTATGGCTACACCTTC. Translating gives CATSRDSTNYGYTF.

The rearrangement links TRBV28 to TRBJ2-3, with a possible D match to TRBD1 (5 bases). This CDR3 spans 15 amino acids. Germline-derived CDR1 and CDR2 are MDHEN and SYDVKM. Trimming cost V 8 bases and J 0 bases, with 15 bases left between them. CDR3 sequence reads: CASAKTGVSTDTQYF. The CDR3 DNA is TGTGCCAGCGCGAAAACAGGAGTTAGCACAGATACGCAGTATTTT.

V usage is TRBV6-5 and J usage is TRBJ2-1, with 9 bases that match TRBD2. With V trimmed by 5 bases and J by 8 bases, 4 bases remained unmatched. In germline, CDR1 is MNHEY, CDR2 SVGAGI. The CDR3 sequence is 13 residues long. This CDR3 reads CASSRGGAYEQFF. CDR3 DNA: TGTGCCAGCAGTCGCGGGGGGGCTTATGAGCAGTTCTTC.

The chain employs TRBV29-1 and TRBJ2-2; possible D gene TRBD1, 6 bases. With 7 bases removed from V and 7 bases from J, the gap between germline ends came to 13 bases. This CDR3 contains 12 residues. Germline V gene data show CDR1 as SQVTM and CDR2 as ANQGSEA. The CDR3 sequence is CSAEGHGGELFF. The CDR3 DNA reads TGCAGCGCCGAGGGACACGGCGGGGAGCTGTTTTTT.

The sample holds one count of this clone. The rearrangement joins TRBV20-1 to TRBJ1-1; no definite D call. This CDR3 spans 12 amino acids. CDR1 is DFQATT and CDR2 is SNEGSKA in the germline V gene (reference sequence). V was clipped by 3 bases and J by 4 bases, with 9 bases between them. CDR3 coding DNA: TGCAGTGCTAGTCGCGTTCTCACTGAAGCTTTCTTT. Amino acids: CSASRVLTEAFF.

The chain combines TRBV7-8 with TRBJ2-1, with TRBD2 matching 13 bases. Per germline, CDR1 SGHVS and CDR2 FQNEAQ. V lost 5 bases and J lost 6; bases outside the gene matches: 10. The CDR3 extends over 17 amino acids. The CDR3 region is CASSKLAGGSGGNEQFF. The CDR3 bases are TGTGCCAGCAGCAAACTAGCGGGAGGGTCCGGGGGCAATGAGCAGTTCTTC. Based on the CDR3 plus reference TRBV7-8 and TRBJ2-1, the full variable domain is GAGVSQSPRYKVAKRGQDVALRCDPISGHVSLFWYQQALGQGPEFLTYFQNEAQLDKSGLPSDRFFAERPEGSVSTLKIQRTQQEDSAVYLCASSKLAGGSGGNEQFFGPGTRLTVL.

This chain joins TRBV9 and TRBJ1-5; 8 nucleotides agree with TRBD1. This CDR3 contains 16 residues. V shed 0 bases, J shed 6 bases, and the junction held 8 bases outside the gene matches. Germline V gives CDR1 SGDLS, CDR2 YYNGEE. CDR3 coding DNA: TGTGCCAGCAGCGTAGGGACAGGGAACGGGGGTCAGCCCCAGCATTTT. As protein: CASSVGTGNGGQPQHF.

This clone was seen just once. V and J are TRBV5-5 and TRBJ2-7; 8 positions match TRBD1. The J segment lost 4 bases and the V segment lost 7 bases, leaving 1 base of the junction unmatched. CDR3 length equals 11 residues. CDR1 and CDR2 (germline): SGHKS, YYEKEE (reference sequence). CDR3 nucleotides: TGTGCCAGCCGACAGGGGTACGAGCAGTACTTC. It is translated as CASRQGYEQYF.